The T cell receptor (beta chain) under discussion was sequenced for a study of blood T cell repertoires in COVID-19 (dated by TCRdb to the early 2020s). Regarding the complete study: Samples covering the acute and convalescent phases of COVID-19 were provided by collaborators in the United States, Italy and Spain. The material from the prospective study consisted of cDNA or gDNA derived from T cells, B-cell-depleted T cells, or PBMCs. Deeply sampled blood TCRbeta repertoires from subjects exposed to, actively infected with, or recovered from COVID-19 were included in the dataset. A freely available public database, intended as a resource for researchers studying the immune response to SARS-CoV-2, is where the repertoires were released. The samples were drawn from two sources: the first 160 participants of the ongoing ImmuneRACE study, and 1,000 to 1,500 subjects contributed by 6 global collaborators. Nearly every sample came with metadata listing a de-identified subject ID, COVID-19 status, age in years and sex. Where HLA class I and class II types were available, the types were taken from metadata supplied by the sample provider, not from assay-based typing. Paper-wide results and their limitations: How much clinical and demographic metadata was included differed by source and by participant, and the metadata was provided uncurated.

This clone was picked up a small number of times. Its target antigen remains unknown. No much larger clone is present one base from it, and per-base qualities are unavailable. From the cysteine through the phenylalanine, the CDR3 covers 16 amino acids. Only the CDR3 DNA is retained, 48 bases long and in frame from the first base. In the germline V gene, CDR1 corresponds to MDHEN and CDR2 to SYDVKM. The trim is 2 bases for V and 2 bases for J, with a gap of 15 bases between the germline ends. Collaborating institutions collected whole blood in K2EDTA tubes following their own protocols. Collaborator samples were shipped for TCRbeta analysis as frozen whole blood, isolated PBMCs, or DNA extracted from either sample type. TCRbeta CDR3 regions were amplified from genomic DNA using the immunoSEQ Assay, a bias-controlled multiplex PCR. For the original study's pipeline: The number of nucleated cells in each sample was estimated from the amplification of reference gene primers within the assay. To quantify the absolute abundance of each unique TCRbeta CDR3 rearrangement, sequence reads were collapsed and filtered. For each sample, productive Simpson clonality was calculated as the square root of Simpson's diversity index across productive rearrangements. TCRdb re-hosts the immuneACCESS table, in-frame sequences only. Its copies lack some clones; in the studies checked, an unresolved V gene accounts for under half of them, and the cause for the rest is not known. V and J calls and clone size follow that table, whereas D and trimming were derived from the DNA. Recorded for this sample are about 210,000 clones; around 84% of them occurred a single time. The ten biggest clones cover 13% of the sample.

The TCR was taken from a human donor in a cohort sampled during active COVID-19. Sequencing was carried out using peripheral blood. The rearranged chain carries TRBV28 and TRBJ1-2; TRBD1 is possibly the D segment (6 matching bases). The base sequence is TGTGCCAGCAGTTTAGTCCCGGGACATACGAACTATGGCTACACCTTC. This codes for CASSLVPGHTNYGYTF.